The 28 T cell receptor beta chains reported below all come from one sample, sequenced in a study of blood T cell repertoires in COVID-19. Profiling relied on immunoSEQ multiplex PCR, and the TCRdb table lists in-frame clones only, not all of them. The table records about 220,000 clones, about 88% of them present only once. Sequencing used peripheral blood. Receptors originate from a man aged 40-49 years with acute or convalescent COVID-19.

J is TRBJ2-2 and V is TRBV7-2; D remains ambiguous. Between the trimmed V and J ends, which lost 3 bases and 7 bases, there was a span of 9 bases. The germline CDR1 and CDR2 sequences are SGHTA and FQGNSA. The CDR3 spans 13 residues. The CDR3 loop reads CASSLSPVGELFF. The CDR3 nucleotides are TGTGCCAGCAGCTTGTCCCCGGTCGGGGAGCTGTTTTTT.

The CDR3 region has the DNA TGTGCCAGCAGTTCCGACCCCCGGCGGTACAGGGAAAAGGATGGCTACACCTTC. Translation: CASSSDPRRYREKDGYTF. V and J are TRBV27 and TRBJ1-2, with D maybe TRBD1 (6 bases). This CDR3 has 18 residues. Germline V CDR1 and CDR2: MNHEY, SMNVEV (reference sequence). The V gene lost 4 bases and the J gene lost 6 bases, with 27 bases spanning the gap.

The rearrangement joins TRBV5-1 to TRBJ2-7, with 9 bases that match TRBD2. Germline loops: CDR1 SGHRS, CDR2 YFSETQ. The CDR3 consists of 19 residues. Unmatched junction bases numbered 18, after V lost 3 bases and J lost 2 bases. The CDR3 region has the DNA TGCGCCAGCAGCTGGAGACTGGGAAGCGGGGGGCTGCCGCCCTACGAGCAGTACTTC. It specifies CASSWRLGSGGLPPYEQYF. Complete variable domain (other parts from reference TRBV5-1 and TRBJ2-7): KAGVTQTPRYLIKTRGQQVTLSCSPISGHRSVSWYQQTPGQGLQFLFEYFSETQRNKGNFPGRFSGRQFSNSRSEMNVSTLELGDSALYLCASSWRLGSGGLPPYEQYFGPGTRLTVT.

The chain is built from TRBV10-1 and TRBJ2-1; TRBD2 aligns across 8 bases. The trim removed 3 bases at V and 4 bases at J, leaving 5 bases unmatched. CDR1 is WNHNN, CDR2 SYGVQD, per germline (reference sequence). The CDR3 is made up of 15 amino acids. CDR3 nucleotides: TGCGCCAGCAGTGAAGCGGGGGACATTTACAATGAGCAGTTCTTC. Translated, it gives CASSEAGDIYNEQFF.

The J gene is TRBJ1-1, the V gene TRBV14; possibly TRBD1 for D (6 bases). Trimming removed 4 bases at V and 5 bases at J, with 17 bases between. The germline CDR1 and CDR2 sequences are SGHDN and FVKESK. CDR3 length: 15 amino acids. The chain's CDR3 is CASSPRQEVGTEAFF. The DNA for the CDR3 is TGTGCCAGCAGCCCGAGACAGGAGGTCGGGACTGAAGCTTTCTTT.

The chain has TRBV6-5 and TRBJ2-7; 9 bases line up with TRBD1. V shed 2 bases and J 1 base; nucleotides not matched to a gene: 6. CDR3 length: 16 amino acids. Germline-derived CDR1 and CDR2 are MNHEY and SVGAGI. The CDR3 DNA sequence: TGTGCCAGCAGTTACGGGACAGGGCTTTCTTCCTACGAGCAGTACTTC. This encodes CASSYGTGLSSYEQYF.

The chain combines TRBV27 with TRBJ2-7; D gene unclear. The germline CDR1 and CDR2 sequences are MNHEY and SMNVEV (reference sequence). V was clipped by 2 bases and J by 6 bases, with 14 bases between them. The CDR3 contains 14 residues. The DNA for the CDR3 is TGTGCCAGCAGTTTAAGTCAAGGCAGGTCCGAGCAGTACTTC. Encoded protein: CASSLSQGRSEQYF.

Written as DNA, the CDR3 is TGTGCCAGCAGCGGGGACAGGGGTAGCACAGATACGCAGTATTTT. Residues: CASSGDRGSTDTQYF. This chain uses TRBV9 with TRBJ2-3, with 10 positions matching TRBD1. This CDR3 has 15 residues. Germline values: CDR1 SGDLS, CDR2 YYNGEE. V trimming: 3 bases; J trimming: 0 bases; junction bases outside the gene matches: 1.

This clone was seen more than once but under ten times. The rearrangement joins TRBV10-1 to TRBJ2-7, with a tentative D call TRBD1 (7 bases). Deletions cut 0 bases from V and 3 bases from J, with 24 bases between. Germline CDR1 and CDR2: WNHNN and SYGVQD (reference sequence). This CDR3 has 19 residues. CDR3 sequence reads: CASSESENPRGTDFYEQYF. The DNA for the CDR3 is TGCGCCAGCAGTGAGTCGGAGAACCCCCGCGGGACAGATTTCTACGAGCAGTACTTC.

The CDR3 region has the DNA TGTGCCAGCAGCCACAGGGTTACTGAAGCTTTCTTT. It codes for CASSHRVTEAFF. The genes are TRBV7-8 and TRBJ1-1, with D possibly being TRBD1 (6 bases). Germline lookup yields CDR1 SGHVS and CDR2 FQNEAQ. Trimming left V 5 bases short and J 5 bases short, with 9 bases between. This CDR3 contains 12 residues.

The genes are TRBV2 and TRBJ1-2; 9 bases agree with TRBD1. Germline V gene sequence: CDR1 SNHLY, CDR2 FYNNEI. J gave up 7 bases and V 0 bases, and 3 bases lay outside the gene matches. CDR3 length: 14 residues. This chain's CDR3 is CASSEATGGSGYTF. In nucleotides, the CDR3 is TGTGCCAGCAGTGAAGCGACAGGGGGTTCTGGCTACACCTTC.

This clone appeared once. V gene TRBV19 combines with J gene TRBJ1-5, with D uncertain. Deletions cut 7 bases from V and 0 bases from J, with 4 bases between. The CDR3 totals 12 residues. The germline V gene has CDR1 LNHDA and CDR2 SQIVND (reference sequence). The CDR3 reads CASTHSNQPQHF. CDR3 nucleotide sequence: TGTGCCAGTACCCATAGCAATCAGCCCCAGCATTTT.

The chain combines TRBV20-1 with TRBJ1-2; D unresolved. The germline V gene has CDR1 DFQATT and CDR2 SNEGSKA (reference sequence). Trimming removed 6 bases at V and 7 bases at J, with 9 bases between. This CDR3 contains 10 residues. CDR3 residues: CSAPTFGYTF. In nucleotides, the CDR3 is TGCAGTGCCCCTACTTTTGGCTACACCTTC.

This rearrangement joins TRBV28 to TRBJ1-1; D not resolved. V was trimmed by 4 bases and J by 11 bases, leaving 17 bases between them. Germline V CDR1 and CDR2: MDHEN, SYDVKM. CDR3 length: 13 residues. Here the CDR3 DNA reads TGTGCCAGCAGTTCCCCTCCCCGAGGGATGGCTTTCTTT. Translated, it gives CASSSPPRGMAFF.

The chain combines TRBV11-2 with TRBJ1-4; possible D gene TRBD1, 6 bases. V shed 6 bases and J shed 7 bases, with 15 bases lying between them. The CDR3 sequence is 14 residues long. The germline V gene encodes CDR1 SGHAT and CDR2 FQNNGV. The CDR3 DNA reads as TGTGCCAGCAGTACAGGGTTGGATGGTGAAAAACTGTTTTTT. It yields the protein CASSTGLDGEKLFF. The entire variable domain, with the rest obtained from reference TRBV11-2 and TRBJ1-4, is as follows: EAGVAQSPRYKIIEKRQSVAFWCNPISGHATLYWYQQILGQGPKLLIQFQNNGVVDDSQLPKDRFSAERLKGVDSTLKIQPAKLEDSAVYLCASSTGLDGEKLFFGSGTQLSVL.

This chain links TRBV7-3 with TRBJ2-1; a possible D gene is TRBD2 (6 bases). Germline lookup yields CDR1 SGHTA and CDR2 FQGTGA. V shed 4 bases and J shed 7 bases, with 23 bases lying between them. The CDR3 spans 17 residues. The CDR3 DNA is TGTGCCAGCAGCTCGGTAACACTAGCCCGTGAGGGTAATGAGCAGTTCTTC. Its protein is CASSSVTLAREGNEQFF.

The rearrangement joins TRBV28 to TRBJ1-2; TRBD1 might be the D (6 bases). CDR3 length: 12 residues. The germline CDR1 and CDR2 sequences are MDHEN and SYDVKM. Trimming removed 4 bases from V and 3 bases from J, with 6 bases in between. CDR3 coding DNA: TGTGCCAGCAGTTGGACAGACTATGGCTACACCTTC. Protein sequence: CASSWTDYGYTF.

The rearrangement uses TRBV24-1 and TRBJ1-2; a possible D gene is TRBD1 (6 bases). V lost 4 bases and J lost 0, with 14 bases in between. The CDR3 runs to 16 residues. From germline, CDR1 is KGHDR and CDR2 SFDVKD. The CDR3 reads CATSDNTGLANYGYTF. As DNA, the CDR3 is TGTGCCACCAGTGACAACACAGGGCTAGCTAACTATGGCTACACCTTC.

The V call is TRBV3-1 (or the pseudogene TRBV3-2), the J call TRBJ1-3, with D possibly TRBD1 on 6 matching bases. This CDR3 has 17 amino acids. V was clipped by 8 bases and J by 0 bases, with 20 bases between them. From germline, CDR1 is LGHDT and CDR2 YNNKEL (reference sequence). CDR3 sequence: CASRRGGTASSGNTIYF. Written as DNA, the CDR3 is TGTGCCAGCCGCCGGGGGGGCACGGCGAGCTCTGGAAACACCATATATTTT.

The V call is TRBV6-1, the J call TRBJ2-1, with 7 positions matching TRBD2. CDR3 size: 14 residues. Germline values: CDR1 MNHNS, CDR2 SASEGT. The V and J ends lost 1 base and 6 bases, in that order; junction bases with no gene match: 3. The CDR3 spells CASSEVGGSNEQFF. CDR3 DNA: TGTGCCAGCAGTGAAGTGGGGGGGAGCAATGAGCAGTTCTTC.

The gene calls are TRBV19 and TRBJ1-2; a weak D match, TRBD1 (6 bases). Trimming stripped 5 bases from V and 0 bases from J, with 16 bases between. Germline loops: CDR1 LNHDA, CDR2 SQIVND (reference sequence). CDR3 size: 16 residues. CDR3 DNA sequence: TGTGCCAGTAGTCCGAATACAGGGCTTCCTAACTATGGCTACACCTTC. This translates into CASSPNTGLPNYGYTF. Full variable domain (remainder filled in from reference TRBV19 and TRBJ1-2): DGGITQSPKYLFRKEGQNVTLSCEQNLNHDAMYWYRQDPGQGLRLIYYSQIVNDFQKGDIAEGYSVSREKKESFPLTVTSAQKNPTAFYLCASSPNTGLPNYGYTFGSGTRLTVV.

V is TRBV7-6 and J is TRBJ2-7, with D perhaps TRBD2 (6 bases). Germline CDR1 SGHVS, CDR2 FNYEAQ. The CDR3 consists of 15 residues. V lost 4 bases and J lost 4, with 17 bases in between. The CDR3 loop is CASSYLLTAGYEQYF. The CDR3 nucleotides are TGTGCCAGCAGCTATCTACTTACCGCGGGGTACGAGCAGTACTTC.

The V call is TRBV28, the J call TRBJ1-1, with TRBD1 identical over 7 bases. The CDR3 consists of 14 residues. The V gene's germline CDR1 is MDHEN and CDR2 SYDVKM. The CDR3 DNA follows: TGTGCTAGCTCAAAGGGGGCCGAGAACACTGAAGCTTTCTTT. Its translation is CASSKGAENTEAFF.

J is TRBJ1-6 and V is TRBV6-1; 7 bases fit TRBD1. CDR1 MNHNS and CDR2 SASEGT come from the germline V gene. V lost 3 bases, J lost 7 bases, and 6 bases stayed unmatched. This CDR3 contains 15 residues. The CDR3 loop is CASSDRQGGNSPLHF. The CDR3 region has the DNA TGTGCCAGCAGTGACCGACAGGGTGGCAATTCACCCCTCCACTTT.

The rearrangement joins TRBV7-9 to TRBJ1-4; D remains unclear. CDR1 and CDR2 (germline): SEHNR, FQNEAQ (reference sequence). The CDR3 extends over 11 amino acids. The germline V and J ends were trimmed by 8 bases and 8 bases, with 9 bases remaining between them. The DNA of the CDR3 is TGTGCCAGCTCCCAGGCCGAAAAACTGTTTTTT. Its translation is CASSQAEKLFF.

The chain joins TRBV30 to TRBJ1-1; 10 nucleotides align to TRBD1. The CDR3 loop spans 14 amino acids. The V gene's germline CDR1 is GTSNPN and CDR2 SVGIG (reference sequence). Germline trimming cut 5 bases from V and 3 bases from J; bases unmatched to any gene: 6. CDR3 bases: TGTGCCTGGGACAGGGGGCACGGGGACACTGAAGCTTTCTTT. Translation gives CAWDRGHGDTEAFF.

This clone has just one count. The chain employs TRBV4-1 and TRBJ2-7; 8 nucleotides line up with TRBD1. In germline, CDR1 is MGHRA, CDR2 YSYEKL. The CDR3 is 14 amino acids. The V and J ends lost 4 bases and 6 bases, in that order; junction bases with no gene match: 8. The CDR3 DNA sequence: TGCGCCAGCAGCCTAATGACAGGGGCGGGCGAGCAGTACTTC. It specifies CASSLMTGAGEQYF.

V usage is TRBV7-6 and J usage is TRBJ1-1; weak D call: TRBD1 (6 bases). Germline CDR1 reads SGHVS; CDR2 reads FNYEAQ. The CDR3 spans 19 residues. V was pared by 4 bases and J by 0 bases, with 24 bases between. CDR3 nucleotides: TGTGCCAGCAGCTACTCAACCGGGACAAAGATAGCTTTGAACACTGAAGCTTTCTTT. Its protein is CASSYSTGTKIALNTEAFF.